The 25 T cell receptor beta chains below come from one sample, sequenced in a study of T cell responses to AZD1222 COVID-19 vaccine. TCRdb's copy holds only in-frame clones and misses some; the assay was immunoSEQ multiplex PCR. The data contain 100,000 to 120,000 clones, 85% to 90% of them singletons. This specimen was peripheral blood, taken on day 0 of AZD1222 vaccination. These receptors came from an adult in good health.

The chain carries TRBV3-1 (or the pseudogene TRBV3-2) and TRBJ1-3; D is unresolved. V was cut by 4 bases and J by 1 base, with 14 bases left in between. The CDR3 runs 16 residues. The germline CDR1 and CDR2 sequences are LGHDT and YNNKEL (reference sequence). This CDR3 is CASSPSHRGSGNTIYF. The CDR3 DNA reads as TGTGCCAGCAGCCCATCCCATCGGGGTTCTGGAAACACCATATATTTT.

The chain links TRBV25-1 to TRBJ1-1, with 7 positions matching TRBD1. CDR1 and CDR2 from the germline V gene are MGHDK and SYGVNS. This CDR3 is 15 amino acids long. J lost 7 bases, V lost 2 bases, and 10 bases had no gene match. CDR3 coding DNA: TGTGCCAGCAGTGAAACCGGGACAGCTAAGAGTGAAGCTTTCTTT. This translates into CASSETGTAKSEAFF.

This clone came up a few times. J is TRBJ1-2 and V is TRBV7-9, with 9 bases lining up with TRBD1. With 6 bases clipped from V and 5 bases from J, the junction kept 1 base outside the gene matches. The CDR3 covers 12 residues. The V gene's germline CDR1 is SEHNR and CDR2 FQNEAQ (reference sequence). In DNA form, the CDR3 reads TGTGCCAGCAGGGGACAGGGATATGGCTACACCTTC. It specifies CASRGQGYGYTF.

DNA of the CDR3: TGCGCCAGCAGCCCTGGACAGGGGGCTCGGTGGACTGAAGCTTTCTTT. Protein product: CASSPGQGARWTEAFF. V is TRBV5-1 and J is TRBJ1-1; 11 positions match TRBD1. Trimming cost V 4 bases and J 5 bases; bases outside gene matches: 10. Germline lookup yields CDR1 SGHRS and CDR2 YFSETQ. The CDR3 contains 16 residues.

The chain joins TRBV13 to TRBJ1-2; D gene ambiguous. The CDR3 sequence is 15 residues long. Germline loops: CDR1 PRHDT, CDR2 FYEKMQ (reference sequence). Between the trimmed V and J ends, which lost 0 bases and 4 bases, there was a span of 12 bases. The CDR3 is CASSLGRGLGYGYTF. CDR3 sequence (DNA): TGTGCCAGCAGCTTAGGGAGAGGGTTGGGCTATGGCTACACCTTC.

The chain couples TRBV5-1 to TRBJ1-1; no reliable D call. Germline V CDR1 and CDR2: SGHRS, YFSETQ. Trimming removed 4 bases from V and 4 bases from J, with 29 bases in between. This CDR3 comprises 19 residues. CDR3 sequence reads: CASSPDVGGNRVRSTEAFF. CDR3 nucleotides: TGCGCCAGCAGCCCAGATGTGGGAGGCAATCGGGTAAGATCCACTGAAGCTTTCTTT.

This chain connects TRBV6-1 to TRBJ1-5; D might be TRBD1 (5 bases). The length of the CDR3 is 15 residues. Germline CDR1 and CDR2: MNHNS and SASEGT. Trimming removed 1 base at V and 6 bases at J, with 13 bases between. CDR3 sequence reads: CASSEGVGAGQPQHF. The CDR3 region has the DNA TGTGCCAGCAGTGAAGGAGTAGGGGCGGGTCAGCCCCAGCATTTT.

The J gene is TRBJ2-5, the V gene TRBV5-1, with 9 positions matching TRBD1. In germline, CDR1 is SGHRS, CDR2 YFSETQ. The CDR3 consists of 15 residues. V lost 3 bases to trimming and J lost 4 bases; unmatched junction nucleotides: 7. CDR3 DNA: TGCGCCAGCAGCTCCGGGACAGGGCTCGGAGAGACCCAGTACTTC. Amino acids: CASSSGTGLGETQYF. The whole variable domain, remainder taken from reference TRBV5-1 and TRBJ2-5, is KAGVTQTPRYLIKTRGQQVTLSCSPISGHRSVSWYQQTPGQGLQFLFEYFSETQRNKGNFPGRFSGRQFSNSRSEMNVSTLELGDSALYLCASSSGTGLGETQYFGPGTRLLVL.

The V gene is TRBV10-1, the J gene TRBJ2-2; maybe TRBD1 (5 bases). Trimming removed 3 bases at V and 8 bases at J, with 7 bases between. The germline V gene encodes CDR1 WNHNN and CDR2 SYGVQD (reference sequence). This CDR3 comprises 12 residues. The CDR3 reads CASSDGAGELFF. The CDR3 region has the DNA TGCGCCAGCAGTGATGGGGCGGGGGAGCTGTTTTTT.

The CDR3 DNA is TGTGCCAGCAGCTTAAGAGGCCTCTTTCCCCCCTACAATGAGCAGTTCTTC. This encodes CASSLRGLFPPYNEQFF. The chain has TRBV7-2 and TRBJ2-1; D unclear. V lost 2 bases, J lost 2 bases, and 16 bases lay in between. Per germline, CDR1 SGHTA and CDR2 FQGNSA. The CDR3 is made up of 17 amino acids.

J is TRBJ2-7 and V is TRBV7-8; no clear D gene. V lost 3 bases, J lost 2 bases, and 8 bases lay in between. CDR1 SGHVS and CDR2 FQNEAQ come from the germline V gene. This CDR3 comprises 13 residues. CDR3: CASSLGWAYEQYF. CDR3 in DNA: TGTGCCAGCAGCTTGGGGTGGGCCTACGAGCAGTACTTC.

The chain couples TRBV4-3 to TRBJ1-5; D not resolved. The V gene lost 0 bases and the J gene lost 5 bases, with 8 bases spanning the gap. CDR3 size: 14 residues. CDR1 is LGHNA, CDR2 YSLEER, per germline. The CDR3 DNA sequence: TGCGCCAGCAGCCAAGATAGCGTCGATCAGCCCCAGCATTTT. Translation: CASSQDSVDQPQHF.

CDR3 region: CASRPGTITDTQYF. CDR3 nucleotides: TGTGCCAGTAGACCCGGGACTATCACAGATACGCAGTATTTT. The chain uses TRBV19 and TRBJ2-3; 7 nucleotides agree with TRBD2. This CDR3 comprises 14 residues. Looked up from germline, CDR1 is LNHDA and CDR2 is SQIVND (reference sequence). V lost 6 bases, J lost 2 bases, and 5 bases stayed unmatched.

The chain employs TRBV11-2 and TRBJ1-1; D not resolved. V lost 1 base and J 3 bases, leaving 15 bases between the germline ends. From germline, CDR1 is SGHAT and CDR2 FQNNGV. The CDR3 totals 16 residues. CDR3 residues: CASSLVLGDKDTEAFF. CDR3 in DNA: TGTGCCAGCAGCTTAGTCCTCGGGGATAAGGACACTGAAGCTTTCTTT.

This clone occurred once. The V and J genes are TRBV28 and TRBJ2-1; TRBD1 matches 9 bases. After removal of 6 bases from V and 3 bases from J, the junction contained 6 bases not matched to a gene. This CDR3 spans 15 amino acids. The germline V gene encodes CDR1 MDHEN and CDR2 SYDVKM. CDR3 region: CASRIGTGLYNEQFF. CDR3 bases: TGTGCCAGCAGGATCGGGACAGGGCTCTACAATGAGCAGTTCTTC.

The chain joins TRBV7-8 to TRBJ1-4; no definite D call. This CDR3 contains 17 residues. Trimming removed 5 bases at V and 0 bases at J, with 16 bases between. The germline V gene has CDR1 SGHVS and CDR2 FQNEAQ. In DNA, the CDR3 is TGTGCCAGCAGCCTATACTACAGCCTCCCAACTAATGAAAAACTGTTTTTT. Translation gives CASSLYYSLPTNEKLFF.

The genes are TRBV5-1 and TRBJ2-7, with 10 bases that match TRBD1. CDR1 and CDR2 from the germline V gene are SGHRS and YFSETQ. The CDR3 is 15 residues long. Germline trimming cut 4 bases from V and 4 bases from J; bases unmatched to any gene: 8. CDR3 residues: CASSTSGTGVYEQYF. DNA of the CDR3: TGCGCCAGCAGCACATCCGGGACAGGGGTGTACGAGCAGTACTTC. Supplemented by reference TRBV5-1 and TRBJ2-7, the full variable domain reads KAGVTQTPRYLIKTRGQQVTLSCSPISGHRSVSWYQQTPGQGLQFLFEYFSETQRNKGNFPGRFSGRQFSNSRSEMNVSTLELGDSALYLCASSTSGTGVYEQYFGPGTRLTVT.

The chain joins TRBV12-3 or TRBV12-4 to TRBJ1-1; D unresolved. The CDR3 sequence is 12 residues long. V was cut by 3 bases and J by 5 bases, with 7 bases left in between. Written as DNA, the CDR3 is TGTGCCAGCAGTTTCTCAGCGACTGAAGCTTTCTTT. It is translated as CASSFSATEAFF.

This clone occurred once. CDR3 loop: CASKDRYPYNEQFF. CDR3 DNA sequence: TGTGCCAGCAAGGACAGGTACCCCTACAATGAGCAGTTCTTC. This sequence joins TRBV7-8 and TRBJ2-1, with 7 bases that match TRBD1. This CDR3 has 14 residues. Trimming removed 7 bases from V and 2 bases from J; junction bases left unmatched: 5. The V gene's germline CDR1 is SGHVS and CDR2 FQNEAQ.

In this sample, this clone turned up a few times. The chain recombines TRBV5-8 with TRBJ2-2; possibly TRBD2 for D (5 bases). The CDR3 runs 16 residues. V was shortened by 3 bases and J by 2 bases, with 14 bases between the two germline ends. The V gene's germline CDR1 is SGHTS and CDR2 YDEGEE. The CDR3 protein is CASSSLRVANTGELFF. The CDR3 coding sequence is TGTGCCAGCAGCTCCCTGAGGGTGGCCAACACCGGGGAGCTGTTTTTT.

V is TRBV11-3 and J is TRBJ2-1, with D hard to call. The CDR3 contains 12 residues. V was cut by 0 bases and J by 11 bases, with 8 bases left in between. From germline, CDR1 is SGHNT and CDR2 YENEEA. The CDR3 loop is CASSLEGAKQFF. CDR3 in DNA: TGTGCCAGCAGCTTAGAGGGCGCGAAGCAGTTCTTC. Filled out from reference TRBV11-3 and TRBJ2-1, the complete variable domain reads EAGVVQSPRYKIIEKKQPVAFWCNPISGHNTLYWYLQNLGQGPELLIRYENEEAVDDSQLPKDRFSAERLKGVDSTLKIQPAELGDSAVYLCASSLEGAKQFFGPGTRLTVL.

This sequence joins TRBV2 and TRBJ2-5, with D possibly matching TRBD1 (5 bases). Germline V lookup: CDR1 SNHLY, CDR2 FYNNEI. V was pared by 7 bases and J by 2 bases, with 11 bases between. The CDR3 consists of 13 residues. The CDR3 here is CASTRTRQETQYF. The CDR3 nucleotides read TGTGCCAGCACCCGGACAAGACAAGAGACCCAGTACTTC.

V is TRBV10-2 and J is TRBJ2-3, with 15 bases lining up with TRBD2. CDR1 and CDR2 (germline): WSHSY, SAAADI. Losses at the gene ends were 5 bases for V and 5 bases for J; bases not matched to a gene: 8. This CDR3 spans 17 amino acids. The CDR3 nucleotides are TGCGCCAGCAGTAGGACTAGCGGGGGGGCAGGAGGAGATACGCAGTATTTT. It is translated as CASSRTSGGAGGDTQYF.

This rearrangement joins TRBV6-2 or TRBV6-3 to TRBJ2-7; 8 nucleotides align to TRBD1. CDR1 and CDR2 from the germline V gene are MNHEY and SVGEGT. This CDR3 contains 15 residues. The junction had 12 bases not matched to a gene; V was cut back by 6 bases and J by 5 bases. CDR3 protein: CASSLQPTGDHEQYF. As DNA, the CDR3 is TGTGCCAGCAGCTTACAACCGACAGGGGACCACGAGCAGTACTTC.

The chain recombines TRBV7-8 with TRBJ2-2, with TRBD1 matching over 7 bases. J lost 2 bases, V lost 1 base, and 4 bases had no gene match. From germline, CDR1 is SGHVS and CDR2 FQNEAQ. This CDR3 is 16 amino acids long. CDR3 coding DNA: TGTGCCAGCAGCTTAGGAGGGGGCATTAACACCGGGGAGCTGTTTTTT. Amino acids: CASSLGGGINTGELFF.